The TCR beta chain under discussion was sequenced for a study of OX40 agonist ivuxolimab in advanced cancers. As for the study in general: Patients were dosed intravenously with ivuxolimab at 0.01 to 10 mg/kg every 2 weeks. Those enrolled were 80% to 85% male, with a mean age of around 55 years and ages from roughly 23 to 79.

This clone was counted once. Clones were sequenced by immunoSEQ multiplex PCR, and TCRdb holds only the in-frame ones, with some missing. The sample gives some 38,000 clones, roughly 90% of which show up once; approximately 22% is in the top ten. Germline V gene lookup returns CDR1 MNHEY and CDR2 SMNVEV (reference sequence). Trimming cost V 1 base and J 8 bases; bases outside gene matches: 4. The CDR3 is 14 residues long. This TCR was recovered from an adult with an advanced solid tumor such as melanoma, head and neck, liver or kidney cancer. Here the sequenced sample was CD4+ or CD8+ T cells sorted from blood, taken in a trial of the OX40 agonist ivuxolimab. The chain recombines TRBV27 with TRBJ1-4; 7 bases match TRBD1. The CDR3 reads CASSLLGTDEKLFF. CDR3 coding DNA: TGTGCCAGCAGTTTATTAGGGACAGACGAAAAACTGTTTTTT.